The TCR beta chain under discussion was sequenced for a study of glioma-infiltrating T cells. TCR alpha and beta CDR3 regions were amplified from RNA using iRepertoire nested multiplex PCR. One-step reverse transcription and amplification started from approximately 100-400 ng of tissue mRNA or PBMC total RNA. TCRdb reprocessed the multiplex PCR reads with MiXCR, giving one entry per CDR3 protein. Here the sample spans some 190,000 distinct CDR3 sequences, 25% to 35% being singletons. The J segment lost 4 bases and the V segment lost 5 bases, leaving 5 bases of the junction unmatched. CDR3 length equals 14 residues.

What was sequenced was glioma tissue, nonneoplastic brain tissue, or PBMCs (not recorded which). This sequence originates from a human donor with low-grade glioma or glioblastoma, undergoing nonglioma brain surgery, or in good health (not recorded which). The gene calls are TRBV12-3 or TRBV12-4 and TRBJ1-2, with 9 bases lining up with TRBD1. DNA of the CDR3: TGTGCCAGCAGTGGACAGGGGAACAGCTATGGCTACACCTTC. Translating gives CASSGQGNSYGYTF.